This T cell receptor beta chain was sequenced in a study of human T cells and chemical hapten exposure. Study context: On the upper back, patch tests were applied with 0.01% DPC and read at 6 days. Study-wide findings and caveats: High-frequency TCRs, those above 1 in 1000, stayed the same after DPC sensitization.

MiXCR, run by TCRdb on the RACE reads, gives a single entry per CDR3 protein. This sample has approximately 400,000 distinct CDR3 sequences, with around 5.5% found just once. This clonotype was seen many times. The antigen is unknown. CDR1 and CDR2 (germline): SGHVS, FQNEAQ. V lost 5 bases to trimming and J lost 10 bases, with 15 bases between them. CDR3 length: 13 residues. Regarding time point: pre-sensitization, week 0. The treatment: therapeutic diphenylcyclopropenone sensitization with weekly scalp DPC. Blood draws preceded each patch test application. The TCR sequence derives from a woman in her forties or fifties with alopecia areata. Some clones in this sample may be carry-over from other donors' samples. The source material was whole blood, sampled in connection with sensitization to the hapten diphenylcyclopropenone (DPC). This rearrangement joins TRBV7-8 to TRBJ2-1, with D possibly being TRBD2 (6 bases). The CDR3: CASSPSSSGEQFF. The CDR3 nucleotides read TGTGCCAGCAGCCCATCTAGCAGCGGGGAGCAGTTCTTC.